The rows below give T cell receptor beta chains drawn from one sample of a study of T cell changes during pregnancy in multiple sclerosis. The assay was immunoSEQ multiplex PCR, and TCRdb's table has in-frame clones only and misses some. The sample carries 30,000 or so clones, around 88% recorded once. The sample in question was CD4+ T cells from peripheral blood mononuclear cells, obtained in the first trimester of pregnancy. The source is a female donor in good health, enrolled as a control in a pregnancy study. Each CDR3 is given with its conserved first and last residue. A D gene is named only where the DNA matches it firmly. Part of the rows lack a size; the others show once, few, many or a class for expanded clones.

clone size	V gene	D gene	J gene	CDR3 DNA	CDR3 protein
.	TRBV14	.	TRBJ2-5	TGTGCCAGCAGCCGGGGGGGCAAAGAGACCCAGTACTTC	CASSRGGKETQYF
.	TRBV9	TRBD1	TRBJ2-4	TGTGCCAGCAGCCCGAGGGACAGCCGTTCCAAAAACATTCAGTACTTC	CASSPRDSRSKNIQYF
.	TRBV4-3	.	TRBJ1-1	TGCGCCAGCAGCCCTAGTGGGACACGTGAAACTGAAGCTTTCTTT	CASSPSGTRETEAFF
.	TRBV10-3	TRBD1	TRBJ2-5	TGTGCCATCAGAGCCGGGACAGGGGTAAGAGAGACCCAGTACTTC	CAIRAGTGVRETQYF
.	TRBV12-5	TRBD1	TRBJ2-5	TGTGCTAGTGGCCCCCACACAGGGGACGGGATCGAGAGCGAGACCCAGTACTTC	CASGPHTGDGIESETQYF
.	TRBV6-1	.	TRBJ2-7	TGTGCCAGCAGTGAAGCTGGAGTCCACGAGCAGTACTTC	CASSEAGVHEQYF
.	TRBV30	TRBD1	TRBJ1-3	TGTGCCTGGAGTGACAGGGGGTACCGAAACACCATATATTTT	CAWSDRGYRNTIYF
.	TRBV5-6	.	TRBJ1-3	TGTGCCAGCAGCTCTCTTACACAGGCCTCTGGAAACACCATATATTTT	CASSSLTQASGNTIYF
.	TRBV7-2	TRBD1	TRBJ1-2	TGTGCCAGCAGCCCAGCCACGGGGACAGCCTATGGCTACACCTTC	CASSPATGTAYGYTF
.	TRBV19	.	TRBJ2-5	TGTGCCAGTAGTGACAGGTTGGAGACCCAGTACTTC	CASSDRLETQYF
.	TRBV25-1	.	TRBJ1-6	TGTGCCAGCAGTGGGGGAGGAGGGATCAGGTCACCCCTCCACTTT	CASSGGGGIRSPLHF
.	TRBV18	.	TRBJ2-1	TGTGCCAGCTCACCGAGGACAGATTTCTACAATGAGCAGTTCTTC	CASSPRTDFYNEQFF
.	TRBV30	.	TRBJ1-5	TGTGCCTGGAGTTTAACAGGGCCCTCACAGCCCCAGCATTTT	CAWSLTGPSQPQHF
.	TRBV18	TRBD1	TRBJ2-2	TGTGCCAGCTCCCGGGGACAGGGCAGCACCGGGGAGCTGTTTTTT	CASSRGQGSTGELFF
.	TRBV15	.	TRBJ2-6	TGTGCCACCAGCAGACGAGTCCTTACCTCTGGGGCCAACGTCCTGACTTTC	CATSRRVLTSGANVLTF
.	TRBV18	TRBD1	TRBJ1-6	TGTGCCAGCTCACTTGAATACGGGACAGCTTATAATTCACCCCTCCACTTT	CASSLEYGTAYNSPLHF
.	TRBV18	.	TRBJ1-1	TGTGCCAGCTCACCGGCAGGGGCTCGCACTGAAGCTTTCTTT	CASSPAGARTEAFF
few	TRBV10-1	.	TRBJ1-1	TGCGCCAGCAGTGAGGGACTTGAAGAGAGCACTGAAGCTTTCTTT	CASSEGLEESTEAFF
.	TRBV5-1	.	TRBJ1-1	TGCGCCAGCAGCTTGGGGACAGCCCGGGGAGCTTTCTTT	CASSLGTARGAFF
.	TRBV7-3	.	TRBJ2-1	TGTGCCAGCAGCTTGTCTAGTGAGATTATTGAGCAGTTCTTC	CASSLSSEIIEQFF
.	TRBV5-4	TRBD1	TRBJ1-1	TGTGCCAGCAGCTTAGGACAGGGGCAGGCTTTCTTT	CASSLGQGQAFF
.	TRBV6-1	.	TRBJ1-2	TGTGCCAGCAGTGACATCCAGGGGAATGGCTACACCTTC	CASSDIQGNGYTF
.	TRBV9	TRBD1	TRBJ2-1	TGTGCCAGCAGCGTAGGACAGGGGGAGTTCAATGAGCAGTTCTTC	CASSVGQGEFNEQFF
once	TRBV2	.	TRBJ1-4	TGTGCCAGCAGTGACAGGGCCAGTGAAAAACTGTTTTTT	CASSDRASEKLFF
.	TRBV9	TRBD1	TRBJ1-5	TGTGCCAGCAGCGTGGGACAGGGCAATCAGCCCCAGCATTTT	CASSVGQGNQPQHF
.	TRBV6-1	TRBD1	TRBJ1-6	TGTGCCAGCAGTGCGGACAGGGGAGGATCACCCCTCCACTTT	CASSADRGGSPLHF
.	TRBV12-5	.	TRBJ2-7	TGTGCTAGTGGTTCCCCGGGGGTAGCGGCGTACGAGCAGTACTTC	CASGSPGVAAYEQYF
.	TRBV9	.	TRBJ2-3	TGTGCCAGCTCGCGGTCGGGGGGCACAGATACGCAGTATTTT	CASSRSGGTDTQYF
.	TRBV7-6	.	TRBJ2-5	TGTGCCAGCAGCTTATACACAGGACCCCAAGAGACCCAGTACTTC	CASSLYTGPQETQYF
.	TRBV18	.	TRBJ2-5	TGTGCCAGCTCTTACGGACAGATAAGGGAGACCCAGTACTTC	CASSYGQIRETQYF
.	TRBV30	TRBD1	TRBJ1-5	TGTGCCTGGAGTGGCGGACAGGGGGATATTGGCAATCAGCCCCAGCATTTT	CAWSGGQGDIGNQPQHF
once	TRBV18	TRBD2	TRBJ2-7	TGTGCCAGCTCACCACCGAATCCAGCGGGGGCCGGGTACGAGCAGTACTTC	CASSPPNPAGAGYEQYF
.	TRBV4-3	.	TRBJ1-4	TGCGCCAGCAGCCCAAACGGGGGGATTACGGTGTTTTTT	CASSPNGGITVFF
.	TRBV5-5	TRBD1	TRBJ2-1	TGTGCCAGCAGCTTGGAGGGACAGGGGGCCTCTTACAATGAGCAGTTCTTC	CASSLEGQGASYNEQFF
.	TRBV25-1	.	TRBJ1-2	TGTGCCAGCAGTGTTGGGGAGGGCTACACCTTC	CASSVGEGYTF
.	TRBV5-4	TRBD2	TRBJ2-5	TGTGCCAGCAGCCCGGGACTAGCCCAAGAGACCCAGTACTTC	CASSPGLAQETQYF
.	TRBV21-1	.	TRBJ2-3	TGTGCCAGCAGCAAACGGGGCGGGGGCTACACAGATACGCAGTATTTT	CASSKRGGGYTDTQYF
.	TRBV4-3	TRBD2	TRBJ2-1	TGCGCCAGCAGCCAAGGCGGGGGGGCCGTTGAGCAGTTCTTC	CASSQGGGAVEQFF
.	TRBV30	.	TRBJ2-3	TGTGCCTGGAGATTAAGACTAGATAACAGCCGGGATACGCAGTATTTT	CAWRLRLDNSRDTQYF
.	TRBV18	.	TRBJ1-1	TGTGCCAGCTCACCGGGGGAGGGCAACACTGAAGCTTTCTTT	CASSPGEGNTEAFF
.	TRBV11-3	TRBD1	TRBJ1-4	TGTGCCAGCAGCCCCGGGACAGGGAGCGGCACCCCCGAAAAACTGTTTTTT	CASSPGTGSGTPEKLFF
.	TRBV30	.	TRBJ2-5	TGTGCCTGGAGTGTACTTGAGGAGACCCAGTACTTC	CAWSVLEETQYF
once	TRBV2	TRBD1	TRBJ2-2	TGTGCCAGCAGGGGGACAGGGGGCACCGGGGAGCTGTTTTTT	CASRGTGGTGELFF
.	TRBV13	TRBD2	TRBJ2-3	TGTGCCAGCAGCTTAGTAGCGGGGGGTCGCACAGATACGCAGTATTTT	CASSLVAGGRTDTQYF
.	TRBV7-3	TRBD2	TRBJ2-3	TGTGCCAGCAGCCCCGGGGTCCCTAGCGGGGGATTACATACGCAGTATTTT	CASSPGVPSGGLHTQYF
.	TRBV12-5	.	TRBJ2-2	TGTGCTAGTGGCCGAGGCGGAACCTACACCGGGGAGCTGTTTTTT	CASGRGGTYTGELFF
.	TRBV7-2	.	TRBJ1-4	TGTGCCAGCAGCCTAGGGAGGAATGAAAAACTGTTTTTT	CASSLGRNEKLFF
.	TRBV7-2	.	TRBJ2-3	TGTGCCAGCAGCTCTAGACGTGCCACGGGCACAGATACGCAGTATTTT	CASSSRRATGTDTQYF
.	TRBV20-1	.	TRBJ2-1	TGCAGTGCTAGTTCTAGGCATGAGCAGTTCTTC	CSASSRHEQFF
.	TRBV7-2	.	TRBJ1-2	TGTGCCAGCAGCTTAGCCCTATACGGTGGCTACACCTTC	CASSLALYGGYTF
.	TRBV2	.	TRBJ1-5	TGTGCCAGCGGATACGCGGATAGCAATCAGCCCCAGCATTTT	CASGYADSNQPQHF
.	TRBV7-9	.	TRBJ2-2	TGTGCCAGCAGCACGAGAAGCAACACCGGGGAGCTGTTTTTT	CASSTRSNTGELFF